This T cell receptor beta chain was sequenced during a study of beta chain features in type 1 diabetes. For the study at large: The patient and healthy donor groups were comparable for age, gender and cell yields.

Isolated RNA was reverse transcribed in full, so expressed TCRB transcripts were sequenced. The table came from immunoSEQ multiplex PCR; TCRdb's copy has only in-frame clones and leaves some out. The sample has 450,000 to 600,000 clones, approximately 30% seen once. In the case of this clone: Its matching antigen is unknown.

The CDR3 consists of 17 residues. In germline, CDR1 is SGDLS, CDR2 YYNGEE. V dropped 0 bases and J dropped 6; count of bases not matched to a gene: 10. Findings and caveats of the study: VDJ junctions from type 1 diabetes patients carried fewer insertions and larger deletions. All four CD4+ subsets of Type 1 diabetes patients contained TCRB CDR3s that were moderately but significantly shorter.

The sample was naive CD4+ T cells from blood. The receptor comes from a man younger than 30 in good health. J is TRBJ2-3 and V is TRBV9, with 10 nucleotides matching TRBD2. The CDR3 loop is CASSVGSSGSQRDTQYF. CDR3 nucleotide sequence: TGTGCCAGCAGCGTAGGATCTAGCGGGAGCCAAAGGGATACGCAGTATTTT.